This T cell receptor beta chain was identified in a study of CD8 T cells in Susac syndrome. The RNA, 0.5 to 1 ug, was put through reverse transcription using random hexamers. MiXCR, applied by TCRdb to the immunoSEQ multiplex PCR reads, yields one record per CDR3 protein. The sample includes around 300,000 distinct CDR3 sequences, approximately 89% of them seen just once. The CDR3 runs to 13 residues. Trimming left V 4 bases short and J 2 bases short, with 7 bases between. Germline loops: CDR1 SNHLY, CDR2 FYNNEI. The sample consisted of CD8+ T cells from PBMCs. This clonotype was obtained from a human donor with multiple sclerosis. The V call is TRBV2, the J call TRBJ2-3; D is uncertain. The CDR3 sequence is CASSATDTDTQYF. The CDR3 nucleotides read TGTGCCAGCAGTGCGACCGACACAGATACGCAGTATTTT.